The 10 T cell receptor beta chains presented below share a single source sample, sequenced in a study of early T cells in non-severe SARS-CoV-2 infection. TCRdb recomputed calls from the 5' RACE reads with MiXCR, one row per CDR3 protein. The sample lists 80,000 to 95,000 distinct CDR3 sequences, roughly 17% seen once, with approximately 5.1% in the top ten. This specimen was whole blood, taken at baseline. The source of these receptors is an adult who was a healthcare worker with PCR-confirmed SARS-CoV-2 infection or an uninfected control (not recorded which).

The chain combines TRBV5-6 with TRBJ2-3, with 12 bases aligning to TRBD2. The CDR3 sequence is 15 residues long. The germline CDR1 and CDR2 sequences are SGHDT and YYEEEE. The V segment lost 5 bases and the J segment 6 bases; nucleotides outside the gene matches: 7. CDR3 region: CASRLLAGGPDTQYF. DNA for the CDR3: TGTGCCAGCAGATTGCTAGCGGGAGGGCCGGATACGCAGTATTTT.

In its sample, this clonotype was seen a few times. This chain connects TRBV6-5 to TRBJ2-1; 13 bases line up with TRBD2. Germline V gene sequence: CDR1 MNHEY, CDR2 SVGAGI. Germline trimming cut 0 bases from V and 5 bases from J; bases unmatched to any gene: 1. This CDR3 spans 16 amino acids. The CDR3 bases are TGTGCCAGCAGTTACTCGACTAGCGGGAGGCACAATGAGCAGTTCTTC. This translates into CASSYSTSGRHNEQFF.

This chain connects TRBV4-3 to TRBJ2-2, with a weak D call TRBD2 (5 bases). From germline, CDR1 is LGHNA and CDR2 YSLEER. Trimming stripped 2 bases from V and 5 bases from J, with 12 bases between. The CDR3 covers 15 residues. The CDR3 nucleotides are TGCGCCAGCAGCCAACGAGGGCCGCGAACCGGGGAGCTGTTTTTT. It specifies CASSQRGPRTGELFF.

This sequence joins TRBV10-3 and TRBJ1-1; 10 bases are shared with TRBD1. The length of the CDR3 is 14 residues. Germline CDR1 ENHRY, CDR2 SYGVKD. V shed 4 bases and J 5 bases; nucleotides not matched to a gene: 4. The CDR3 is CAISGQGARTEAFF. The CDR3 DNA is TGTGCCATCAGTGGACAGGGGGCGAGAACTGAAGCTTTCTTT.

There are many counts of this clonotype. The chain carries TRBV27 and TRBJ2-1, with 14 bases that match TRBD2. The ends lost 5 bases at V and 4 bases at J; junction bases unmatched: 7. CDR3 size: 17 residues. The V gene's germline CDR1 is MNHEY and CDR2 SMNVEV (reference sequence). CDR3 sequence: CASSLLGTSGSYNEQFF. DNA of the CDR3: TGTGCCAGCAGTCTCCTAGGGACTAGCGGGAGTTACAATGAGCAGTTCTTC.

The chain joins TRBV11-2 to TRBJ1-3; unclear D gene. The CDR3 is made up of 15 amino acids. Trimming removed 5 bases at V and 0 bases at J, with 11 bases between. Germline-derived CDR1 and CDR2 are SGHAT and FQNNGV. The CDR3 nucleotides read TGTGCCAGCAGCCTGGATGTCCTCTCTGGAAACACCATATATTTT. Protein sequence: CASSLDVLSGNTIYF.

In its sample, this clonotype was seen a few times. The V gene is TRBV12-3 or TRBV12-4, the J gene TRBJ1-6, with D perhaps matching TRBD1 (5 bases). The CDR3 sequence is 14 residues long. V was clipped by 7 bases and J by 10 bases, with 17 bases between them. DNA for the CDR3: TGTGCCAGCACTAGCGTAAGGGGAAAGTCACCCCTCCACTTT. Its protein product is CASTSVRGKSPLHF.

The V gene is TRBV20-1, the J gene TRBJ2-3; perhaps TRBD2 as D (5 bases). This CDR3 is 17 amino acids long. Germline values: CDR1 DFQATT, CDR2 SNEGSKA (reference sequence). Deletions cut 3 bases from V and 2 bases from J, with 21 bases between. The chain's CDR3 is CSARASERDVLTDTQYF. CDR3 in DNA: TGCAGTGCTAGGGCCTCCGAGAGGGATGTACTCACAGATACGCAGTATTTT.

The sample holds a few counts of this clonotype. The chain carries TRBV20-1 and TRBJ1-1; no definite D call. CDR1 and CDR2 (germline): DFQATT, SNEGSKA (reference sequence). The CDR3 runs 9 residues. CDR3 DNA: TGCAGGGTAAACACTGAAGCTTTCTTT. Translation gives CRVNTEAFF.

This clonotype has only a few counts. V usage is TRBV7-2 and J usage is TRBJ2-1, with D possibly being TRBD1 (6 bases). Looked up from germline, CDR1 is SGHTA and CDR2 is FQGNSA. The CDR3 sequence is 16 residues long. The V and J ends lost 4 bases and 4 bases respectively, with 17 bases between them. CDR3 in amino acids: CASSSDRSLYYNEQFF. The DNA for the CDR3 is TGTGCCAGCAGCTCCGACAGGTCCCTCTATTACAATGAGCAGTTCTTC.